This entry lists 9 T cell receptor beta chains sequenced from one sample in a study of cytomegalovirus exposure and HLA in healthy donors. The PCR contained 60 Vbeta and 13 Jbeta primers. Profiled with immunoSEQ multiplex PCR; TCRdb holds only in-frame clones, not every one. The table shows roughly 150,000 clones, with approximately 85% occurring only once. Sequenced input: PBMCs. Receptors were obtained from a man between 25 and 39 years old in good health and CMV-seropositive.

V is TRBV5-1 and J is TRBJ2-1; no reliable D call. Trimming left V 1 base short and J 6 bases short, with 8 bases between. This CDR3 has 13 amino acids. Looked up from germline, CDR1 is SGHRS and CDR2 is YFSETQ. The CDR3 DNA sequence: TGCGCCAGCAGCTTGCCAGAAACCAATGAGCAGTTCTTC. It specifies CASSLPETNEQFF.

This sequence joins TRBV7-9 and TRBJ1-2; TRBD1 matches 8 bases. The germline gives CDR1 SEHNR, CDR2 FQNEAQ (reference sequence). The V and J ends lost 4 bases and 4 bases, in that order; junction bases with no gene match: 8. This CDR3 is built from 15 residues. CDR3 DNA: TGTGCCAGCAGCTCGAACCAGGACAGGGTCTATGGCTACACCTTC. Amino acid sequence: CASSSNQDRVYGYTF.

DNA of the CDR3: TGTGCCAGCAGTTACCTGGTTGGAGGGGCCACTGAAGCTTTCTTT. It codes for CASSYLVGGATEAFF. This chain uses TRBV6-5 with TRBJ1-1, with D perhaps matching TRBD1 (5 bases). The germline V and J ends were trimmed by 2 bases and 4 bases, with 14 bases remaining between them. The CDR3 is made up of 15 amino acids. Germline CDR1 MNHEY, CDR2 SVGAGI.

The chain links TRBV7-2 to TRBJ1-3; tentative D call: TRBD1 (5 bases). CDR3 length equals 15 residues. The ends were cut back, 1 base at V and 4 bases at J, with 11 bases in the middle. Germline loops: CDR1 SGHTA, CDR2 FQGNSA. The CDR3 protein is CASSLGAGPGNTIYF. Here the CDR3 DNA reads TGTGCCAGCAGCTTAGGCGCAGGGCCGGGAAACACCATATATTTT.

This clone came up once. The rearrangement links TRBV7-2 to TRBJ1-1, with 7 bases aligning to TRBD1. V was pared by 1 base and J by 1 base, with 12 bases of the junction left unmatched. This CDR3 region has 18 residues. Germline assignment: CDR1 SGHTA and CDR2 FQGNSA. In nucleotides, the CDR3 is TGTGCCAGCAGCTTAGTATGGGTGAACAGGGGAGGGAACACTGAAGCTTTCTTT. It specifies CASSLVWVNRGGNTEAFF.

Regarding this clone: One end of the junction does not line up with germline, which may come from a read error. This chain connects TRBV7-9 to TRBJ2-5; TRBD1 agrees at 8 bases. Germline V gene lookup returns CDR1 SEHNR and CDR2 FQNEAQ (reference sequence). CDR3 size: 16 residues. DNA for the CDR3: TGTTCCAGCAGCTTAGGGGGACAGGTATATGGGGAGACCCAGTACTTC. Amino acids: CSSSLGGQVYGETQYF. The variable domain in full, with the rest retrieved from reference TRBV7-9 and TRBJ2-5, is DTGVSQNPRHKITKRGQNVTFRCDPISEHNRLYWYRQTLGQGPEFLTYFQNEAQLEKSRLLSDRFSAERPKGSFSTLEIQRTEQGDSAMYLCSSSLGGQVYGETQYFGPGTRLLVL.

The chain recombines TRBV18 with TRBJ2-7, with TRBD2 matching 14 bases. V dropped 0 bases and J dropped 4; count of bases not matched to a gene: 11. CDR1 and CDR2 (germline): KGHSH, LQKENI. This CDR3 is 19 amino acids long. CDR3 DNA: TGTGCCAGCTCACCACCCGGACTAGCGGGAGGCGCGGGGCGTTACGAGCAGTACTTC. Amino acids: CASSPPGLAGGAGRYEQYF.

This clone has just a few counts. The chain combines TRBV2 with TRBJ1-5, with D perhaps matching TRBD1 (6 bases). Per germline, CDR1 SNHLY and CDR2 FYNNEI. The CDR3 has 13 residues. The ends were cut back, 7 bases at V and 7 bases at J, with 14 bases in the middle. CDR3 in amino acids: CASKGEGPQPQHF. The CDR3 DNA sequence: TGTGCCAGCAAGGGGGAGGGGCCCCAGCCCCAGCATTTT. The entire variable domain, with the rest obtained from reference TRBV2 and TRBJ1-5, is as follows: EPEVTQTPSHQVTQMGQEVILRCVPISNHLYFYWYRQILGQKVEFLVSFYNNEISEKSEIFDDQFSVERPDGSNFTLKIRSTKLEDSAMYFCASKGEGPQPQHFGDGTRLSIL.

This chain joins TRBV7-9 and TRBJ2-1, with 11 nucleotides matching TRBD2. The germline V gene has CDR1 SEHNR and CDR2 FQNEAQ (reference sequence). The CDR3 is 17 residues long. The trim removed 2 bases at V and 0 bases at J, leaving 3 bases unmatched. This CDR3 reads CASSLTSGGSSYNEQFF. CDR3 in DNA: TGTGCCAGCAGCTTAACTAGCGGGGGCAGCTCCTACAATGAGCAGTTCTTC.